The 32 T cell receptor beta chains given below trace back to one sample, sequenced in a study of control samples from healthy donors and cancer patients. Libraries were prepared by immunoSEQ multiplex PCR; TCRdb keeps only in-frame clonotypes and omits some of them. The repertoire holds roughly 76,000 clones, with under 95% as singletons. Material: PBMCs. These receptors came from a woman aged 40 to 50 with lung cancer.

The chain is built from TRBV19 and TRBJ1-5; D remains unclear. Looked up from germline, CDR1 is LNHDA and CDR2 is SQIVND (reference sequence). This CDR3 is built from 14 residues. V shed 4 bases and J shed 0 bases, with 7 bases lying between them. CDR3 sequence (DNA): TGTGCCAGTAGTAACAGTTATAGCAATCAGCCCCAGCATTTT. It codes for CASSNSYSNQPQHF.

The chain couples TRBV5-1 to TRBJ2-5; D is undetermined. The CDR3 contains 13 residues. CDR1 is SGHRS and CDR2 is YFSETQ in the germline V gene. V lost 2 bases and J 1 base, leaving 6 bases between the germline ends. For the CDR3, the DNA is TGCGCCAGCAGCTTCGAGATCCAAGAGACCCAGTACTTC. As protein: CASSFEIQETQYF.

The chain links TRBV19 to TRBJ2-6; unclear D gene. The germline V and J ends were trimmed by 1 base and 1 base, with 17 bases remaining between them. The CDR3 extends over 19 amino acids. The germline V gene has CDR1 LNHDA and CDR2 SQIVND (reference sequence). In nucleotides, the CDR3 is TGTGCCAGTAGTATAGGGGCGCTCAGAAAACCTTCTGGGGCCAACGTCCTGACTTTC. This sequence encodes CASSIGALRKPSGANVLTF.

The genes are TRBV6-5 and TRBJ1-1; 7 nucleotides align to TRBD1. Unmatched junction bases numbered 7, after V lost 4 bases and J lost 11 bases. Germline V gene sequence: CDR1 MNHEY, CDR2 SVGAGI. There are 12 residues in the CDR3. CDR3 protein: CASSLGQTNAFF. The CDR3 coding sequence is TGTGCCAGCAGTTTGGGACAGACGAACGCTTTCTTT.

The rearrangement joins TRBV19 to TRBJ2-7, with TRBD1 identical over 7 bases. Germline lookup yields CDR1 LNHDA and CDR2 SQIVND (reference sequence). J gave up 2 bases and V 10 bases, and 17 bases lay outside the gene matches. The CDR3 covers 16 residues. The CDR3 is CATSDRVRSGTYEQYF. Written as DNA, the CDR3 is TGTGCCACAAGCGACAGGGTCAGGTCTGGGACCTACGAGCAGTACTTC.

J is TRBJ1-1 and V is TRBV18, with 8 bases fitting TRBD1. Germline V gene sequence: CDR1 KGHSH, CDR2 LQKENI. The CDR3 consists of 18 residues. The J segment lost 5 bases and the V segment lost 3 bases, leaving 17 bases of the junction unmatched. CDR3 coding DNA: TGTGCCAGCTCACCGTCCGAGACAGGGGAGGTTATATGGACTGAAGCTTTCTTT. It yields the protein CASSPSETGEVIWTEAFF.

The rearrangement links TRBV9 to TRBJ1-1; D is possibly TRBD1 (5 bases). CDR1 and CDR2 (germline): SGDLS, YYNGEE. There are 15 residues in the CDR3. V lost 0 bases, J lost 1 base, and 10 bases lay in between. The CDR3 here is CASSVDGHWNTEAFF. The CDR3 nucleotides read TGTGCCAGCAGCGTAGACGGACACTGGAACACTGAAGCTTTCTTT.

This sequence joins TRBV5-1 and TRBJ2-3; 8 bases are shared with TRBD2. Germline CDR1 and CDR2: SGHRS and YFSETQ. The length of the CDR3 is 16 residues. The V gene end was trimmed by 0 bases and the J gene end by 0 bases; junction bases not matched to a gene: 3. The CDR3 DNA reads as TGCGCCAGCAGCTTGGGCGGGGGGCCAAGCACAGATACGCAGTATTTT. It yields the protein CASSLGGGPSTDTQYF.

The rearrangement links TRBV7-2 to TRBJ2-1; D perhaps matches TRBD2 (6 bases). V lost 5 bases to trimming and J lost 7 bases, with 30 bases between them. CDR1 SGHTA and CDR2 FQGNSA come from the germline V gene. The CDR3 runs 19 residues. This CDR3 is CASSPRSGTWPSPRNEQFF. CDR3 DNA: TGTGCCAGCAGCCCTCGATCCGGGACTTGGCCCTCTCCGAGGAATGAGCAGTTCTTC.

The genes are TRBV4-1 and TRBJ1-1; D is unclear. This CDR3 contains 14 residues. V was shortened by 4 bases and J by 1 base, with 10 bases between the two germline ends. Germline V gene sequence: CDR1 MGHRA, CDR2 YSYEKL. The CDR3 DNA reads as TGCGCCAGCAGCCTTGAGGCGGGGAACACTGAAGCTTTCTTT. This gives the protein CASSLEAGNTEAFF.

The chain is built from TRBV11-2 and TRBJ1-1; D is possibly TRBD1 (5 bases). V shed 3 bases and J shed 1 base, with 15 bases lying between them. The CDR3 covers 16 residues. Germline CDR1 is SGHAT and CDR2 is FQNNGV. The CDR3 is CASSLGEAGWNTEAFF. The DNA for the CDR3 is TGTGCCAGCAGCTTGGGGGAGGCAGGCTGGAACACTGAAGCTTTCTTT.

This rearrangement joins TRBV3-1 (or the pseudogene TRBV3-2) to TRBJ2-4; maybe TRBD1 (6 bases). Germline CDR1 reads LGHDT; CDR2 reads YNNKEL (reference sequence). This CDR3 spans 16 amino acids. The germline V and J ends were trimmed by 3 bases and 5 bases, with 17 bases remaining between them. CDR3 DNA: TGTGCCAGCAGCCAGCCGGGATGGGGGCCACAAAACATTCAGTACTTC. It codes for CASSQPGWGPQNIQYF.

The chain joins TRBV2 to TRBJ2-4; D is possibly TRBD1 or TRBD2 (6 bases each). The CDR3 has 12 amino acids. Germline CDR1 reads SNHLY; CDR2 reads FYNNEI. The V end lost 6 bases, the J end lost 12 bases, and 15 bases lay between the germline ends. The CDR3 sequence: CASRGGSAAQYF. The CDR3 nucleotides are TGTGCCAGCAGGGGGGGCTCCGCGGCTCAGTACTTC.

The V and J genes are TRBV5-4 and TRBJ2-1; D is ambiguous. Germline CDR1 reads SGHNT; CDR2 reads YYREEE (reference sequence). V shed 0 bases and J shed 1 base, with 8 bases lying between them. The CDR3 sequence is 15 residues long. The CDR3 region has the DNA TGTGCCAGCAGCTTGGGAACAGATTCCTACAATGAGCAGTTCTTC. This gives the protein CASSLGTDSYNEQFF.

The rearrangement joins TRBV5-1 to TRBJ1-5; no firm D call. The V and J ends lost 2 bases and 3 bases respectively, with 12 bases between them. Germline-derived CDR1 and CDR2 are SGHRS and YFSETQ. The CDR3 runs to 15 residues. In DNA form, the CDR3 reads TGCGCCAGCAGCTTATCCGGGATCTTCAATCAGCCCCAGCATTTT. This translates into CASSLSGIFNQPQHF.

This chain joins TRBV24-1 and TRBJ2-3; D uncertain. This CDR3 contains 14 residues. Germline values: CDR1 KGHDR, CDR2 SFDVKD. V was clipped by 3 bases and J by 4 bases, with 10 bases between them. The chain's CDR3 is CATSDRSTSDTQYF. DNA of the CDR3: TGTGCCACCAGTGATAGATCCACTTCAGATACGCAGTATTTT.

The chain is built from TRBV7-9 and TRBJ1-1, with TRBD1 matching 9 bases. The length of the CDR3 is 15 residues. The trim removed 5 bases at V and 5 bases at J, leaving 9 bases unmatched. Per the germline V gene, CDR1 is SEHNR and CDR2 is FQNEAQ (reference sequence). CDR3: CASSLTGGAGTEAFF. For the CDR3, the DNA is TGTGCCAGCAGCCTCACAGGGGGCGCAGGAACTGAAGCTTTCTTT. The full variable domain, its missing parts supplied by reference TRBV7-9 and TRBJ1-1, is DTGVSQNPRHKITKRGQNVTFRCDPISEHNRLYWYRQTLGQGPEFLTYFQNEAQLEKSRLLSDRFSAERPKGSFSTLEIQRTEQGDSAMYLCASSLTGGAGTEAFFGQGTRLTVV.

This chain joins TRBV2 and TRBJ1-2; no firm D call. The CDR3 runs 13 residues. V was cut by 4 bases and J by 3 bases, with 9 bases left in between. Germline CDR1 and CDR2: SNHLY and FYNNEI. The CDR3 reads CASSVNSDYGYTF. CDR3 nucleotides: TGTGCCAGCAGTGTCAACAGCGACTATGGCTACACCTTC.

The V and J genes are TRBV14 and TRBJ1-6; TRBD1 agrees at 9 bases. Germline lookup yields CDR1 SGHDN and CDR2 FVKESK. J lost 0 bases, V lost 4 bases, and 7 bases had no gene match. This CDR3 contains 18 residues. The CDR3 loop is CASSRVGQGSSYNSPLHF. The CDR3 nucleotides are TGTGCCAGCAGCCGGGTCGGACAGGGGAGCTCCTATAATTCACCCCTCCACTTT.

In nucleotides, the CDR3 is TGTGCCAGCAGCCTGGAGGGGGGGTTAAACAATGAGCAGTTCTTC. The encoded protein is CASSLEGGLNNEQFF. The chain combines TRBV4-2 with TRBJ2-1, with a possible D match to TRBD2 (7 bases). The CDR3 has 15 amino acids. Trimming took 4 bases from V and 5 from J, leaving 15 bases between them. Germline CDR1 is LGHNA and CDR2 is YNFKEQ.

This chain uses TRBV12-3 or TRBV12-4 with TRBJ2-3; D is unclear. The CDR3 sequence is 13 residues long. Trimming removed 7 bases at V and 9 bases at J, with 17 bases between. Here the CDR3 reads CASTPAPQGTQYF. The CDR3 DNA is TGTGCCAGCACCCCTGCGCCACAAGGAACGCAGTATTTT.

This rearrangement joins TRBV10-1 to TRBJ1-2; 9 bases line up with TRBD1. The CDR3 spans 15 residues. Germline CDR1 reads WNHNN; CDR2 reads SYGVQD (reference sequence). Trimming cost V 4 bases and J 1 base; bases outside gene matches: 4. CDR3 sequence (DNA): TGCGCCAGCAGTGCTAGGACAGGGGATAACTATGGCTACACCTTC. This translates into CASSARTGDNYGYTF.

The CDR3: CATSDHRGNEQFF. The CDR3 DNA sequence: TGTGCCACCAGTGACCACAGGGGCAATGAGCAGTTCTTC. The V and J genes are TRBV24-1 and TRBJ2-1, with TRBD1 matching over 7 bases. This CDR3 has 13 residues. The germline V gene encodes CDR1 KGHDR and CDR2 SFDVKD. Unmatched junction bases numbered 2, after V lost 4 bases and J lost 6 bases.

J is TRBJ2-1 and V is TRBV11-2; 7 nucleotides line up with TRBD2. Per germline, CDR1 SGHAT and CDR2 FQNNGV. This CDR3 is built from 18 residues. J gave up 3 bases and V 0 bases, and 11 bases lay outside the gene matches. This CDR3 reads CASSLESGRGYNYNEQFF. CDR3 bases: TGTGCCAGCAGCTTAGAATCCGGGCGGGGGTACAACTACAATGAGCAGTTCTTC.

The chain is built from TRBV4-1 and TRBJ2-7, with a possible D match to TRBD2 (7 bases). The germline gives CDR1 MGHRA, CDR2 YSYEKL. The ends were cut back, 11 bases at V and 0 bases at J, with 23 bases in the middle. CDR3 length: 16 amino acids. The CDR3: CAPSQDEGGPSYEQYF. The CDR3 DNA reads TGCGCCCCCAGCCAAGACGAGGGGGGGCCCTCCTACGAGCAGTACTTC.

The V call is TRBV3-1 (or the pseudogene TRBV3-2), the J call TRBJ2-2; TRBD2 agrees at 16 bases. The germline V gene has CDR1 LGHDT and CDR2 YNNKEL (reference sequence). J lost 6 bases, V lost 4 bases, and 8 bases had no gene match. The length of the CDR3 is 18 residues. The CDR3: CASSPGTSGGARAGELFF. CDR3 DNA: TGTGCCAGCAGCCCAGGGACTAGCGGGGGGGCCAGAGCCGGGGAGCTGTTTTTT.

CDR3 region: CASSLQGADTEAFF. The CDR3 region has the DNA TGTGCCAGCAGCTTACAGGGCGCGGACACTGAAGCTTTCTTT. The V gene is TRBV7-3, the J gene TRBJ1-1, with a tentative D call TRBD1 (5 bases). The germline CDR1 and CDR2 sequences are SGHTA and FQGTGA. V lost 2 bases to trimming and J lost 3 bases, with 10 bases between them. The CDR3 has 14 amino acids. The whole variable domain, filled in from reference TRBV7-3 and TRBJ1-1, reads GAGVSQTPSNKVTEKGKYVELRCDPISGHTALYWYRQSLGQGPEFLIYFQGTGAADDSGLPNDRFFAVRPEGSVSTLKIQRTERGDSAVYLCASSLQGADTEAFFGQGTRLTVV.

CDR3 amino acids: CASSLIGSGVIENIQYF. CDR3 coding DNA: TGTGCCAGCAGCTTAATAGGGTCGGGGGTTATTGAAAACATTCAGTACTTC. The chain recombines TRBV11-3 with TRBJ2-4; D is possibly TRBD2 (6 bases). Germline-derived CDR1 and CDR2 are SGHNT and YENEEA. V lost 2 bases and J lost 5, with 19 bases in between. The length of the CDR3 is 17 residues.

The genes are TRBV28 and TRBJ1-1; possible D gene TRBD1, 5 bases. Germline V lookup: CDR1 MDHEN, CDR2 SYDVKM. Trimming stripped 2 bases from V and 11 bases from J, with 9 bases between. This CDR3 region has 11 residues. The CDR3 loop is CASSLAGLAFF. Here the CDR3 DNA reads TGTGCCAGCAGTTTAGCAGGGCTTGCTTTCTTT.

This chain uses TRBV3-1 (or the pseudogene TRBV3-2) with TRBJ2-1; weak D call: TRBD2 (5 bases). Germline V gene sequence: CDR1 LGHDT, CDR2 YNNKEL (reference sequence). V lost 3 bases, J lost 7 bases, and 10 bases lay in between. The CDR3 extends over 13 amino acids. CDR3 DNA: TGTGCCAGCAGCCACCGGGGTGGGAATGAGCAGTTCTTC. Translation gives CASSHRGGNEQFF.

The CDR3 reads CATSDRGQESPLHF. The CDR3 nucleotides are TGTGCCACATCGGACAGGGGGCAGGAGTCACCCCTCCACTTT. This rearrangement joins TRBV19 to TRBJ1-6; 11 bases map to TRBD1. Germline values: CDR1 LNHDA, CDR2 SQIVND (reference sequence). The CDR3 runs to 14 residues. The ends lost 10 bases at V and 10 bases at J; junction bases unmatched: 9.

This sequence joins TRBV19 and TRBJ2-3; 7 bases align to TRBD2. The CDR3 runs 15 residues. Germline CDR1 is LNHDA and CDR2 is SQIVND (reference sequence). V lost 3 bases, J lost 2 bases, and 5 bases stayed unmatched. CDR3 in amino acids: CASSMGRGNTDTQYF. Here the CDR3 DNA reads TGTGCCAGTAGTATGGGGCGGGGGAACACAGATACGCAGTATTTT.